This T cell receptor beta chain was retrieved from a study of Graves' ophthalmopathy and Graves' hyperthyroidism. About the study: Untreated patients at initial diagnosis provided peripheral blood.

This CDR3 is 12 amino acids long. The ends were cut back, 3 bases at V and 5 bases at J, with 5 bases in the middle. Amplification of the TCR beta CDR3 regions used RNA transcripts (as template). Following a first-round RT-PCR that used HTBI primers, a second-round multiplex PCR was carried out. Each CDR3 protein gets one entry after TCRdb re-called the multiplex PCR reads with MiXCR. The table records some 410,000 distinct CDR3 sequences, about 21% of them present only once. Stable hyperthyroidism denotes an absence of ophthalmopathy throughout 18 months of follow-up. Regarding the study as a whole: A majority of expanded thyroid clonotypes exceeding 0.001 frequency were likewise present in blood. In separating ophthalmopathy from stable hyperthyroidism, a 13-signature model achieved 85% to 90% sensitivity and about 80% specificity.

This clonotype was observed at least ten times. Antigen specificity is unknown. The chain carries TRBV12-3 or TRBV12-4 and TRBJ1-5; D not certain. The sample comprised peripheral blood. The TCR sequence derives from a woman in her late teens or twenties with stable Graves' hyperthyroidism. The CDR3 reads CASSFRYQPQHF. The CDR3 DNA sequence: TGTGCCAGCAGTTTCAGGTATCAGCCCCAGCATTTT.